The following is a T cell receptor (beta chain) sequence with its context. Trimming stripped 2 bases from V and 4 bases from J, with 9 bases between. This CDR3 is 14 amino acids long. Germline V gene lookup returns CDR1 MDHEN and CDR2 SYDVKM. This record belongs to a study of blood T cell repertoires in COVID-19. Profiling relied on immunoSEQ multiplex PCR, and the TCRdb table lists in-frame clones only, not all of them. Of roughly 270,000 clones in the sample, around 85% were seen once. Sequencing used peripheral blood. The TCR sequence derives from a man aged 50-60 years with active or convalescent COVID-19. The J gene is TRBJ2-1, the V gene TRBV28, with a possible D match to TRBD2 (6 bases). The CDR3 DNA is TGTGCCAGCAGTTTACTTAGCGGATACAATGAGCAGTTCTTC. It is translated as CASSLLSGYNEQFF.